The present entry profiles one TCR beta chain with its context. Between the trimmed V and J ends, which lost 0 bases and 0 bases, there was a span of 14 bases. CDR3 size: 16 residues. Germline V gives CDR1 GTSNPN, CDR2 SVGIG (reference sequence). The repertoire was sequenced with immunoSEQ multiplex PCR; TCRdb's copy has only in-frame clones and lacks some. This table holds some 65,000 clones, around 86% found once. The sample belongs to a study of OX40 agonist ivuxolimab in advanced cancers. The chain joins TRBV30 to TRBJ2-5; D tentatively reads TRBD1 or TRBD2 (5 bases each). This TCR was sampled from an adult with an advanced solid tumor such as melanoma, head and neck, liver or kidney cancer. The specimen was CD4+ or CD8+ T cells sorted from blood, collected in a trial of the OX40 agonist ivuxolimab. CDR3 nucleotides: TGTGCCTGGAGTGTACTCGGGGCTGGGTACCAAGAGACCCAGTACTTC. Residues: CAWSVLGAGYQETQYF.